The rows below give T cell receptor beta chains drawn from one sample of a study of T cell repertoires in cytomegalovirus infection. Using its own MiXCR run on the reads, TCRdb lists one record per CDR3 protein. The top ten hold 15% to 20% of the sample, which has fewer than 250,000 distinct CDR3 sequences, roughly 23% seen once. Sequencing used CD8+ T cells from PBMCs. All receptors come from a human donor in good health (CMV status not recorded). Some clones in this sample may be carry-over from other donors' samples. CDR3s include the opening cysteine and the closing phenylalanine or tryptophan. D genes are given only for firm matches. The size of a clone is reported for some rows only, either as once, few or many, or as a class for expanded clones.

d_gene: TRBD1
v_gene: TRBV28
abundance: many
CDR3aa: CASSLGGTVNEKLFF

d_gene: -
v_gene: TRBV11-2
abundance: many
CDR3aa: CASSLALGPPNNEQFF

d_gene: -
v_gene: TRBV20-1
abundance: few
CDR3aa: CSARPISPYNSPLHF

d_gene: -
v_gene: TRBV6-2/TRBV6-3
abundance: few
CDR3aa: CASSYINEQFF

d_gene: -
v_gene: TRBV7-8
abundance: few
CDR3aa: CASSSVVSGNEAFF

d_gene: TRBD1
v_gene: TRBV7-6
abundance: many
CDR3aa: CASSLGQGENTEAFF

d_gene: -
v_gene: TRBV12-3/TRBV12-4
abundance: -
CDR3aa: CASSLLDLLLTDTQYF

d_gene: TRBD1
v_gene: TRBV5-4
abundance: few
CDR3aa: CASRPGTGTGELFF

d_gene: TRBD1
v_gene: TRBV2
abundance: -
CDR3aa: CASKDRGNEQYF

d_gene: -
v_gene: TRBV7-9
abundance: few
CDR3aa: CASSHLGEQYF

d_gene: -
v_gene: TRBV23-1
abundance: -
CDR3aa: CASSQQGNPKGGRTEAFF

d_gene: -
v_gene: TRBV30
abundance: many
CDR3aa: CAWRGSGANVLTF

d_gene: -
v_gene: TRBV28
abundance: many
CDR3aa: CASSLPSRAGELFF

d_gene: TRBD2
v_gene: TRBV29-1
abundance: -
CDR3aa: CSVEASGGADTQYF

d_gene: TRBD1
v_gene: TRBV6-4
abundance: many
CDR3aa: CASLWGQGAYEQYF

d_gene: -
v_gene: TRBV2
abundance: -
CDR3aa: CASSGLVLDGQETQYF

d_gene: TRBD1
v_gene: TRBV24-1
abundance: -
CDR3aa: CATSAWDRFNEQFF

d_gene: TRBD1
v_gene: TRBV24-1
abundance: few
CDR3aa: CATSDSRTGLLFYGYTF

d_gene: -
v_gene: TRBV11-2
abundance: -
CDR3aa: CASSFRTLNTGELFF

d_gene: TRBD2
v_gene: TRBV7-9
abundance: many
CDR3aa: CASSYPPAGGREQFF

d_gene: -
v_gene: TRBV24-1
abundance: few
CDR3aa: CATSRAVGELFF

d_gene: TRBD1
v_gene: TRBV7-8
abundance: many
CDR3aa: CASSIGTGADTQYF

d_gene: TRBD1
v_gene: TRBV15
abundance: -
CDR3aa: CATSRTGTGGEKLFF

d_gene: -
v_gene: TRBV20-1
abundance: -
CDR3aa: CSARDFRRSSYNEQFF

d_gene: -
v_gene: TRBV12-3/TRBV12-4
abundance: -
CDR3aa: CASSLDGGLNQPQHF

d_gene: -
v_gene: TRBV7-2
abundance: -
CDR3aa: CAGSPRFPDTQYF

d_gene: -
v_gene: TRBV6-1
abundance: -
CDR3aa: CASSVEPNYGYTF

d_gene: -
v_gene: TRBV12-3/TRBV12-4
abundance: -
CDR3aa: CASRMEAGANTEAFF

d_gene: -
v_gene: TRBV7-2
abundance: many
CDR3aa: CASSSRTVVDGYTF

d_gene: TRBD2
v_gene: TRBV28
abundance: many
CDR3aa: CASSPGLAGGDYEQYF

d_gene: TRBD1
v_gene: TRBV5-6
abundance: few
CDR3aa: CASSRTGEAFF

d_gene: -
v_gene: TRBV6-2/TRBV6-3
abundance: -
CDR3aa: CASSTLAGENEKLFF

d_gene: -
v_gene: TRBV7-2
abundance: many
CDR3aa: CASSSKGVPFTEAFF

d_gene: -
v_gene: TRBV28
abundance: -
CDR3aa: CAGSPRQVPNEKLFF

d_gene: -
v_gene: TRBV7-9
abundance: few
CDR3aa: CASSEPGPRGKNIQYF

d_gene: TRBD1
v_gene: TRBV5-1
abundance: many
CDR3aa: CASSLSGQGDTEAFF

d_gene: -
v_gene: TRBV29-1
abundance: -
CDR3aa: CSVDNGVYEQFF

d_gene: TRBD1
v_gene: TRBV28
abundance: -
CDR3aa: CASLPRDRAFPYEQYF